This T cell receptor (beta chain) was found in a study of shared clonotypes between healthy human individuals. Study findings and constraints: The study found 4.5% to 6% of naive CD4 clonotypes shared across several donors. Non-shared clonotypes were found to have lower generation probabilities than the clonotypes that were shared by all four of the sorted-subset donors.

The method was immunoSEQ multiplex PCR; TCRdb's version includes in-frame clones alone and lacks a portion of them. The sample lists hundreds of thousands of clones, approximately 79% occurring once. This clone has only one observation. The target antigen is unknown. V lost 3 bases and J lost 6, with 6 bases in between. This CDR3 spans 11 amino acids. Germline V gene sequence: CDR1 ENHRY, CDR2 SYGVKD. Healthy and HIV-negative, the adult donors had no recent acute infections or vaccinations. In the CD4+ fraction, cells were divided into CD45RA+ naive and CD45RA-negative memory subsets. The gene calls are TRBV10-3 and TRBJ2-7; no definite D call. What was sequenced was memory CD4+ T cells sorted from blood. This sample's subset: CD45RA-negative fraction. The TCR was taken from a woman between 25 and 40 years old in good health. In DNA, the CDR3 is TGTGCCATCAGTGAAAGGAGCGAGCAGTACTTC. This encodes CAISERSEQYF.